This entry describes one TCR beta chain. This clonotype was observed a single time. Its antigen remains unidentified. Germline and junction disagree at one end, which may indicate a read error. The sample originates from a study of molecular identifiers for immune sequencing clone quantification (dated by TCRdb to the late 2010s). Regarding the research as a whole: For a replicate experiment, the RNA from either approximately 20,000 or 100,000 naive CD8 T cells was divided into five aliquots, and four of those aliquots went on to sequencing. This methods study benchmarked molecular-identifier clustering-based TCR repertoire sequencing (MIDCIRS) and TCR RNA copy counting, using CD8 T cells to do so. Overall study results and their limits: Naive libraries contained spiked-in Jurkat TCR RNA (10 copies' worth), which is not part of the donor repertoire. In CMV-specific effector cells, clones with more than 20 RNA copies contained over 97% of molecules, whereas in naive cells such clones contained under 1% of molecules. Identical TCR molecules sharing a barcode could cause highly expanded clone sizes to be underestimated. About 2.9 recovered TCR RNA copies per cell were obtained by modeling, versus roughly 10 by digital PCR, implying a capture efficiency of about 30%. Spiked-in Jurkat TCR RNA equivalent to a single cell was reported to be detectable even among 980,000 or so naive CD8 T cells. When barcode sub-clustering was omitted, TCR diversity was inflated by chimeric consensus sequences, with chimeras reaching as high as 47%.

Per the germline V gene, SQVTM is the CDR1 and ANQGSEA is the CDR2. From its cysteine to its phenylalanine, the CDR3 spans 13 amino acids. Of the read, only the CDR3 DNA is kept; its 39 bases are in frame from base 1. Libraries of naive CD8 T cells were generated from about 19,000 to 1,100,000 sorted cells, with 10%, 30% or 50% of the purified RNA used. On a BD FACSAria II, naive CD8 T cells were FACS-sorted as CD8+CD4-CCR7+CD45RA+ and collected into RLT Plus buffer. Detection sensitivity was tested by spiking Jurkat RNA equal to ten or so TCR copies' worth into samples containing roughly 18,000-1,000,000 naive CD8 T cells. CD8 T cells were enriched using RosetteSep CD8+ T Cell Enrichment Cocktail and Ficoll-Paque, and the enriched cells then underwent ACK red cell lysis. Libraries came from PCR. The listed sequencing device is NextSeq 500. Preparation of bulk TCR libraries followed a previously described approach, with the TCR primers listed in Table S5. Total RNA was purified with the Qiagen AllPrep DNA/RNA kit. Before analysis, reads from multiple sequencing runs of the same library were pooled. Concerning the study's data processing: Reads were retained only if the reads had an exact TCR constant sequence, and the retained reads were trimmed to 150 nt and grouped according to their 12-nt molecular barcodes. Reads in each barcode group were sub-clustered using a 15% Levenshtein threshold, and a quality-weighted consensus sequence was built for each RNA molecule. Non-functional sequences were excluded, and lower-count sequences lying one edit away from another sequence were also excluded. Barcode sub-clusters with fewer than 20% of the maximum read count were removed, based on fitting two negative binomial distributions. The public reads were run again by TCRdb, first through fastp at Q25 and then through MiXCR, and only productive beta chains were kept. Each CDR3 protein appears once, grouped with its most common genes and DNA. The V and J calls come from TCRdb's annotation, not from the publication. The sample table lists fewer than 8,500 distinct CDR3 sequences, under 45% of them with a count of one. Around 6.3% of the sample goes to the ten largest clones.

The receptor was isolated from a human donor in good health. Some libraries in this study had Jurkat cell RNA spiked in. Material for sequencing was naive CD8+ T cells from blood, with Jurkat cell RNA spiked in. Taken with the paper, the label for cell subset or site translates to: FACS-sorted CD8+CD4-CCR7+CD45RA+ naive T cells. The chain couples TRBV29-1 to TRBJ2-7; a stretch of 9 junction bases matches TRBD1. The nucleotide sequence is given as TGCAGCGTCCCGGGACAGGGAGTCTACGAGCAGTGCTTC. Its product reads: CSVPGQGVYEQCF.